A selection of T cell receptor beta chains follows, all from one sample in a study of CD8 T cells in ankylosing spondylitis. Each CDR3 protein is one row after TCRdb ran MiXCR on the 5' RACE reads. The sample lists about 150,000 distinct CDR3 sequences; 30% to 40% were seen once. The sample taken for sequencing was synovial fluid, either unsorted or a sorted T cell fraction (not recorded which). These receptors came from a male donor with ankylosing spondylitis. Both conserved end residues are part of each CDR3. A D gene is named only where the DNA matches it firmly. Clone size is shown for a subset of rows, as once, few, many or a class of expanded clone.

D gene: TRBD2
V gene: TRBV20-1
clone size: .
J gene: TRBJ2-5
CDR3 DNA: TGCAGTGCTAGGACTAGCGGGGGCCAAGAGACCCAGTACTTC
CDR3 protein: CSARTSGGQETQYF

D gene: .
V gene: TRBV7-9
clone size: few
J gene: TRBJ1-2
CDR3 DNA: TGTGCCAGCAGCTTCGATGGGTCGGGTGGCTACACCTTC
CDR3 protein: CASSFDGSGGYTF

D gene: TRBD2
V gene: TRBV7-6
clone size: many
J gene: TRBJ2-1
CDR3 DNA: TGTGCCAGCAGCAAACTGGGACTAGCGGGGGGTAGCTATGAGCAGTTCTTC
CDR3 protein: CASSKLGLAGGSYEQFF

D gene: TRBD1
V gene: TRBV18
clone size: .
J gene: TRBJ1-5
CDR3 DNA: TGTGCCAGCTCACCCTCCGGGACAGGGAATCAGCCCCAGCATTTT
CDR3 protein: CASSPSGTGNQPQHF

D gene: .
V gene: TRBV12-3/TRBV12-4
clone size: many
J gene: TRBJ1-3
CDR3 DNA: TGTGCCAGCAGGCCGGTGGGATCTGGAAACACCATATATTTT
CDR3 protein: CASRPVGSGNTIYF

D gene: .
V gene: TRBV12-3/TRBV12-4
clone size: .
J gene: TRBJ2-3
CDR3 DNA: TGTGCCAGCAGTTTCGGGGGAGAAGGGGATACGCAGTATTTT
CDR3 protein: CASSFGGEGDTQYF

D gene: .
V gene: TRBV6-2/TRBV6-3
clone size: few
J gene: TRBJ2-7
CDR3 DNA: TGTGCCACCCGGACCCGGGCCTCCTACGAGCAGTACTTC
CDR3 protein: CATRTRASYEQYF

D gene: .
V gene: TRBV20-1
clone size: .
J gene: TRBJ2-2
CDR3 DNA: TGCAGTGCCCGGTCCGGGATTACGACCGGGGAGCTGTTTTTT
CDR3 protein: CSARSGITTGELFF

D gene: .
V gene: TRBV29-1
clone size: few
J gene: TRBJ1-5
CDR3 DNA: TGCAGCGTTAGGATAGGAGGGGATCAGCCCCAGCATTTT
CDR3 protein: CSVRIGGDQPQHF

D gene: TRBD2
V gene: TRBV2
clone size: .
J gene: TRBJ2-3
CDR3 DNA: TGTGCCAGCAGTGATTATAGCGGGCTTTCCACAGATACGCAGTATTTT
CDR3 protein: CASSDYSGLSTDTQYF

D gene: .
V gene: TRBV12-3/TRBV12-4
clone size: few
J gene: TRBJ1-2
CDR3 DNA: TGTGCCAGCAGTTTAAGTTCGGGGGGGGTGCGCTATGGCTACACCTTC
CDR3 protein: CASSLSSGGVRYGYTF

D gene: .
V gene: TRBV3-1
clone size: .
J gene: TRBJ2-1
CDR3 DNA: TGTGCCAGCAGCCTCCAGGGCGGGGGCAGTGAGCAGTTCTTC
CDR3 protein: CASSLQGGGSEQFF

D gene: .
V gene: TRBV4-2
clone size: .
J gene: TRBJ2-7
CDR3 DNA: TGTGCCAGCAGCCAACCCGACGTCTCCTACGAGCAGTACTTC
CDR3 protein: CASSQPDVSYEQYF

D gene: .
V gene: TRBV7-2
clone size: few
J gene: TRBJ1-5
CDR3 DNA: TGTGCCAGCAGCTTAGGAGGGAAGGACAATCAGCCCCAGCATTTT
CDR3 protein: CASSLGGKDNQPQHF

D gene: .
V gene: TRBV28
clone size: .
J gene: TRBJ2-2
CDR3 DNA: TGTGCCAGCAGGAAACAAATCACCGGGGAGCTGTTTTTT
CDR3 protein: CASRKQITGELFF

D gene: TRBD2
V gene: TRBV20-1
clone size: .
J gene: TRBJ2-7
CDR3 DNA: TGCAGTGCTAGAGATCGGGTTAGTAGCGGGAGACTAAGTTCCTACGAGCAGTACTTC
CDR3 protein: CSARDRVSSGRLSSYEQYF

D gene: .
V gene: TRBV11-2
clone size: .
J gene: TRBJ1-1
CDR3 DNA: TGTGCCAGCAGCGGAGGTTTGAACACTGAAGCTTTCTTT
CDR3 protein: CASSGGLNTEAFF

D gene: .
V gene: TRBV3-1
clone size: medium-sized
J gene: TRBJ2-3
CDR3 DNA: TGTGCCAGCAGCCATAGCACAGATACGCAGTATTTT
CDR3 protein: CASSHSTDTQYF

D gene: .
V gene: TRBV4-2
clone size: few
J gene: TRBJ1-1
CDR3 DNA: TGTGCCAGCAGCCAAGTAGGGGCGGTAAGGAACACTGAAGCTTTCTTT
CDR3 protein: CASSQVGAVRNTEAFF

D gene: .
V gene: TRBV28
clone size: .
J gene: TRBJ2-5
CDR3 DNA: TGTGCCAGCAGTTTATTCGGGGTAGGAGAAGAGACCCAGTACTTC
CDR3 protein: CASSLFGVGEETQYF

D gene: .
V gene: TRBV5-1
clone size: many
J gene: TRBJ2-3
CDR3 DNA: TGCGCCAGCAGCTTGGCCTCCTATGGGGCAGGGACAGATACGCAGTATTTT
CDR3 protein: CASSLASYGAGTDTQYF

D gene: TRBD1
V gene: TRBV6-2/TRBV6-3
clone size: .
J gene: TRBJ1-5
CDR3 DNA: TGTGCCAGCAGTTACCACCGGACAGGGAGCAATCAGCCCCAGCATTTT
CDR3 protein: CASSYHRTGSNQPQHF

D gene: .
V gene: TRBV27
clone size: few
J gene: TRBJ1-4
CDR3 DNA: TGTGCCAGCAGCTACCGGGGAGGGACTAATGAAAAACTGTTTTTT
CDR3 protein: CASSYRGGTNEKLFF

D gene: .
V gene: TRBV3-1
clone size: few
J gene: TRBJ1-6
CDR3 DNA: TGTGCCAGCAGCCAGGAGGGCTGGACAGCATCACCCCTCCACTTT
CDR3 protein: CASSQEGWTASPLHF

D gene: .
V gene: TRBV3-1
clone size: .
J gene: TRBJ1-1
CDR3 DNA: TGTGCCAGCACCGCGAGGTTGGACACTGAAGCTTTCTTT
CDR3 protein: CASTARLDTEAFF

D gene: TRBD2
V gene: TRBV5-6
clone size: few
J gene: TRBJ2-7
CDR3 DNA: TGTGCCAGCAGCCCGGGACTAGCTGGCTACGAGCAGTACTTC
CDR3 protein: CASSPGLAGYEQYF

D gene: .
V gene: TRBV7-8
clone size: .
J gene: TRBJ1-2
CDR3 DNA: TGTGCCAGCAGCTTAGTCGGCGACGACTATGGCTACACCTTC
CDR3 protein: CASSLVGDDYGYTF

D gene: .
V gene: TRBV20-1
clone size: few
J gene: TRBJ2-1
CDR3 DNA: TGCAGTGCTACTACAGGGAGTGACAATGAGCAGTTCTTC
CDR3 protein: CSATTGSDNEQFF

D gene: TRBD1
V gene: TRBV14
clone size: .
J gene: TRBJ2-3
CDR3 DNA: TGTGCCAGCAGCCAGGGACAGGCGCAGTATTTT
CDR3 protein: CASSQGQAQYF

D gene: .
V gene: TRBV12-3/TRBV12-4
clone size: few
J gene: TRBJ1-6
CDR3 DNA: TGTGCCAGCAGTTCGGCCGTTGCTTCACCCCTCCACTTT
CDR3 protein: CASSSAVASPLHF

D gene: .
V gene: TRBV11-2
clone size: many
J gene: TRBJ2-5
CDR3 DNA: TGTGCCAGCAGCTTAAATTGGGAGACCCAGTACTTC
CDR3 protein: CASSLNWETQYF

D gene: .
V gene: TRBV2
clone size: many
J gene: TRBJ2-2
CDR3 DNA: TGTGCCAAGGGCCTCTCGAGGGCCGGGGAGCTGTTTTTT
CDR3 protein: CAKGLSRAGELFF

D gene: .
V gene: TRBV18
clone size: .
J gene: TRBJ2-5
CDR3 DNA: TGTGCCAGCTCACCCGGCCGGAACATACAAGAGACCCAGTACTTC
CDR3 protein: CASSPGRNIQETQYF

D gene: .
V gene: TRBV7-6
clone size: .
J gene: TRBJ2-2
CDR3 DNA: TGTGCCAGCAGCTTAGGGGGGTATTCAACCGGGGAGCTGTTTTTT
CDR3 protein: CASSLGGYSTGELFF

D gene: .
V gene: TRBV4-1
clone size: few
J gene: TRBJ2-2
CDR3 DNA: TGCGCCAGCAGCCTGGACCGAAAGGCCGGGGAGCTGTTTTTT
CDR3 protein: CASSLDRKAGELFF

D gene: .
V gene: TRBV20-1
clone size: few
J gene: TRBJ1-1
CDR3 DNA: TGCAGTGCTAGAGCGGGGGGGGGCGGCACTGAAGCTTTCTTT
CDR3 protein: CSARAGGGGTEAFF

D gene: .
V gene: TRBV6-1
clone size: many
J gene: TRBJ2-5
CDR3 DNA: TGTGCCAGCAGCGCCGAAGGGCGATGGACCCAGTACTTC
CDR3 protein: CASSAEGRWTQYF

D gene: .
V gene: TRBV20-1
clone size: once
J gene: TRBJ1-2
CDR3 DNA: TGCAGTGCTAGGAGGCATCCCTTAGAGGGTGGCTACACCTTC
CDR3 protein: CSARRHPLEGGYTF

D gene: .
V gene: TRBV5-5
clone size: .
J gene: TRBJ1-2
CDR3 DNA: TGTGCCAGCAGCGGGGCTAGGAGCTATGGCTACACCTTC
CDR3 protein: CASSGARSYGYTF

D gene: .
V gene: TRBV20-1
clone size: many
J gene: TRBJ1-1
CDR3 DNA: TGCAGTGCTAGCAACCCCGAAGGTTTTAGCACTGAAGCTTTCTTT
CDR3 protein: CSASNPEGFSTEAFF

D gene: TRBD1
V gene: TRBV14
clone size: .
J gene: TRBJ1-6
CDR3 DNA: TGTGCCAGCAGCCCCCATAGCAGGGGGCTCGGCTATAATTCACCCCTCCACTTT
CDR3 protein: CASSPHSRGLGYNSPLHF

D gene: .
V gene: TRBV7-8
clone size: once
J gene: TRBJ2-3
CDR3 DNA: TGTGCCAGCAGCACCACCGGGGTAGATACGCAGTATTTT
CDR3 protein: CASSTTGVDTQYF

D gene: .
V gene: TRBV2
clone size: few
J gene: TRBJ2-3
CDR3 DNA: TGTGCCAGCAGCGCCCTCTGGGGGGGCACAGATACGCAGTATTTT
CDR3 protein: CASSALWGGTDTQYF

D gene: TRBD1
V gene: TRBV10-3
clone size: .
J gene: TRBJ2-7
CDR3 DNA: TGTGCCATCAGTGAACCGGGACAGGGGGTCTACGAGCAGTACTTC
CDR3 protein: CAISEPGQGVYEQYF

D gene: .
V gene: TRBV7-7
clone size: .
J gene: TRBJ2-1
CDR3 DNA: TGTGCTAGCAGCTCCTTCAGGGAGAGCGATGAGCAGTTCTTC
CDR3 protein: CASSSFRESDEQFF

D gene: .
V gene: TRBV6-5
clone size: .
J gene: TRBJ2-2
CDR3 DNA: TGTGCCAGCAGTTACGGTGGGATGGGTTACACCGGGGAGCTGTTTTTT
CDR3 protein: CASSYGGMGYTGELFF

D gene: TRBD1
V gene: TRBV12-3/TRBV12-4
clone size: .
J gene: TRBJ1-3
CDR3 DNA: TGTGCCAGCAGAACCGGACAGGGGGATGGAAACACCATATATTTT
CDR3 protein: CASRTGQGDGNTIYF

D gene: .
V gene: TRBV25-1
clone size: .
J gene: TRBJ1-1
CDR3 DNA: TGTGCCAGCAGGGGAGGCACTGAAGCTTTCTTT
CDR3 protein: CASRGGTEAFF

D gene: .
V gene: TRBV28
clone size: .
J gene: TRBJ2-3
CDR3 DNA: TGTGCCGGTAGGGCAGATACGCAGTATTTT
CDR3 protein: CAGRADTQYF

D gene: .
V gene: TRBV12-3/TRBV12-4
clone size: many
J gene: TRBJ1-1
CDR3 DNA: TGTGCCAGCAGCCAAGAGACTGAAGCTTTCTTT
CDR3 protein: CASSQETEAFF

D gene: .
V gene: TRBV12-3/TRBV12-4
clone size: many
J gene: TRBJ2-7
CDR3 DNA: TGTGCCAGCAGTTTAACCGGGAGTACCTCCTACGAGCAGTACTTC
CDR3 protein: CASSLTGSTSYEQYF

D gene: .
V gene: TRBV11-2
clone size: few
J gene: TRBJ1-1
CDR3 DNA: TGTGCCAGCAGCTTAGGAGCGGGATGGAAAGCTTTCTTT
CDR3 protein: CASSLGAGWKAFF

D gene: .
V gene: TRBV5-1
clone size: .
J gene: TRBJ1-2
CDR3 DNA: TGCGCCAGCAGCTTGGTTGACAACCGTGGCTACACCTTC
CDR3 protein: CASSLVDNRGYTF

D gene: .
V gene: TRBV4-1
clone size: once
J gene: TRBJ2-6
CDR3 DNA: TGCGCCAGCAGCCAAGATGCGTGGCGAAGCTCTGGGGCCAACGTCCTGACTTTC
CDR3 protein: CASSQDAWRSSGANVLTF

D gene: .
V gene: TRBV4-3
clone size: .
J gene: TRBJ2-2
CDR3 DNA: TGCGCCAGCAGCCAGTTGATCACATCGGACACCGGGGAGCTGTTTTTT
CDR3 protein: CASSQLITSDTGELFF

D gene: TRBD1
V gene: TRBV28
clone size: few
J gene: TRBJ2-5
CDR3 DNA: TGTGCCAGCAGCACGACAGGGGGCCCGTCTAGAGAGACCCAGTACTTC
CDR3 protein: CASSTTGGPSRETQYF

D gene: TRBD2
V gene: TRBV29-1
clone size: many
J gene: TRBJ2-1
CDR3 DNA: TGCAGCGTTGACAGGACTAGCGCATACAATGAGCAGTTCTTC
CDR3 protein: CSVDRTSAYNEQFF